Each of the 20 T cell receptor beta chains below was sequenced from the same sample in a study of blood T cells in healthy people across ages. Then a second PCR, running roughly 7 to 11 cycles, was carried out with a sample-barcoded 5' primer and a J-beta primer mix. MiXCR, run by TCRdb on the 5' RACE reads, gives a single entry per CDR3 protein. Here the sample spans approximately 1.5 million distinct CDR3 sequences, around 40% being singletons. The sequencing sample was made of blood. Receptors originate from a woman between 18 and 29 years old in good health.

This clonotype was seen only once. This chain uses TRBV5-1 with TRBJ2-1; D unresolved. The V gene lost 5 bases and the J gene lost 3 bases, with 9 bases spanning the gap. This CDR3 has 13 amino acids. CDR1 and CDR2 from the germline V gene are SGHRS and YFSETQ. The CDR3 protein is CASRPPDYNEQFF. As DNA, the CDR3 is TGCGCCAGCAGACCTCCAGACTACAATGAGCAGTTCTTC.

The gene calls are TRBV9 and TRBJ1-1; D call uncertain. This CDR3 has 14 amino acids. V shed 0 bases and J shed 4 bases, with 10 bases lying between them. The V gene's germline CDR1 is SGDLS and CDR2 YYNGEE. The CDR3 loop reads CASSVDGSGTEAFF. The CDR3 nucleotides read TGTGCCAGCAGCGTAGATGGGAGTGGCACTGAAGCTTTCTTT.

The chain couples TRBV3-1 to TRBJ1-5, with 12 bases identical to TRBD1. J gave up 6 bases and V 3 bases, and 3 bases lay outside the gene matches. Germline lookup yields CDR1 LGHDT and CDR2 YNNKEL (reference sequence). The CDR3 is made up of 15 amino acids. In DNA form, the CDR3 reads TGTGCCAGCAGCCACGGGACAGGGGGCTTTCAGCCCCAGCATTTT. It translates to CASSHGTGGFQPQHF.

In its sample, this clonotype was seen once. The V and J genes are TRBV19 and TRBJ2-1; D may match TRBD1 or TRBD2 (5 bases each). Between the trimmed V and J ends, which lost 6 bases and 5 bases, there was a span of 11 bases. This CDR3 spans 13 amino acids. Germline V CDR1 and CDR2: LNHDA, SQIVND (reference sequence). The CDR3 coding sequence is TGTGCCAGTAGCGAACTGGGGGACAATGAGCAGTTCTTC. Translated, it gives CASSELGDNEQFF.

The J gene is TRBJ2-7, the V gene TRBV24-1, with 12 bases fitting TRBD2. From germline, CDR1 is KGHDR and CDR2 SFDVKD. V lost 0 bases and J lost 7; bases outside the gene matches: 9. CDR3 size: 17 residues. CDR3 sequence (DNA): TGTGCCACCAGTGATTTGCAAACTAGCGGGGGGATTGGTGAGCAGTACTTC. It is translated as CATSDLQTSGGIGEQYF.

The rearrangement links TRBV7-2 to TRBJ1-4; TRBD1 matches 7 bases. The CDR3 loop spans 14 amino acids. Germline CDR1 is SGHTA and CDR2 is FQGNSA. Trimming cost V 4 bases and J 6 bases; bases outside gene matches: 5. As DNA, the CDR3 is TGTGCCAGCAGCTCGACAGGGAAGGATGAAAAACTGTTTTTT. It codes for CASSSTGKDEKLFF.

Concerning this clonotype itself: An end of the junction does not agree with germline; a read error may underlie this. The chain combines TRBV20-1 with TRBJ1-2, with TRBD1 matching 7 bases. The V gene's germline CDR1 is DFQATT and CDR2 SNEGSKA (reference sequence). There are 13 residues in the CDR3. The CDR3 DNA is TGCAGCGTCACAGGGGCACAGGTATATGGCAACACCTTC. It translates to CSVTGAQVYGNTF.

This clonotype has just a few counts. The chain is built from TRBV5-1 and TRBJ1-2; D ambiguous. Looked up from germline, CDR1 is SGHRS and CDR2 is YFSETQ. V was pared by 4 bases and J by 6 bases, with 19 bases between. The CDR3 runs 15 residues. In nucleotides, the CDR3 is TGCGCCAGCAGCCCCCTTATTCAGGAAGCTCATGGCTACACCTTC. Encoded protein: CASSPLIQEAHGYTF.

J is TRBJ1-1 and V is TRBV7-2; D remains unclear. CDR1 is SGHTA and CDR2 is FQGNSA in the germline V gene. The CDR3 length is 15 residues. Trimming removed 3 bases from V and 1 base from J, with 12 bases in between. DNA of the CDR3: TGTGCCAGCAGCTTGAGACCAAGGCCGAACACTGAAGCTTTCTTT. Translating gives CASSLRPRPNTEAFF.

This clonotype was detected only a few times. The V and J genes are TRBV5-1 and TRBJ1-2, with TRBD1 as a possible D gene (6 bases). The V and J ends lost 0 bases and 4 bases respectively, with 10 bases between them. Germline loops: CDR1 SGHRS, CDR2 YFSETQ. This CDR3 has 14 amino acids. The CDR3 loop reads CASSLATDSYGYTF. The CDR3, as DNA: TGCGCCAGCAGCTTGGCCACGGACAGCTATGGCTACACCTTC. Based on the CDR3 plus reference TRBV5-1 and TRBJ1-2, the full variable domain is KAGVTQTPRYLIKTRGQQVTLSCSPISGHRSVSWYQQTPGQGLQFLFEYFSETQRNKGNFPGRFSGRQFSNSRSEMNVSTLELGDSALYLCASSLATDSYGYTFGSGTRLTVV.

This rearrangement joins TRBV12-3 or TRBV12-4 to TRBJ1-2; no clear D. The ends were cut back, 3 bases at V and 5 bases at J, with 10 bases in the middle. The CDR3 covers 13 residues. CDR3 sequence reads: CASSLQPSYGYTF. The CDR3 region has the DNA TGTGCCAGCAGTTTGCAGCCTTCTTATGGCTACACCTTC.

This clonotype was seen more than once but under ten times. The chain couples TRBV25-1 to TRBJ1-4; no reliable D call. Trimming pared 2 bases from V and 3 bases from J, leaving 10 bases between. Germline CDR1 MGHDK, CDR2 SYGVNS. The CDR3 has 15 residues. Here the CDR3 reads CASSEGWRPNEKLFF. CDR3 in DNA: TGTGCCAGCAGTGAAGGCTGGCGCCCTAATGAAAAACTGTTTTTT.

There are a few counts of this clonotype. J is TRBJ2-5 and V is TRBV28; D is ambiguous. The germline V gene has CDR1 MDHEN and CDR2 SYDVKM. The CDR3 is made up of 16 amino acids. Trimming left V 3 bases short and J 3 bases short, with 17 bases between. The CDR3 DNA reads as TGTGCCAGCAGTTTGAGCTTTGGCCAAAAAAAAGAGACCCAGTACTTC. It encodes CASSLSFGQKKETQYF.

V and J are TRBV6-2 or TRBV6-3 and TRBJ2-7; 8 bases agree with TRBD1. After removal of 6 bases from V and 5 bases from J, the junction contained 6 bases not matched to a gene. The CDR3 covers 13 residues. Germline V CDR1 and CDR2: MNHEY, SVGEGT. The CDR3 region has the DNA TGTGCCAGCAGCCGACAGGGGTTCCACGAGCAGTACTTC. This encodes CASSRQGFHEQYF.

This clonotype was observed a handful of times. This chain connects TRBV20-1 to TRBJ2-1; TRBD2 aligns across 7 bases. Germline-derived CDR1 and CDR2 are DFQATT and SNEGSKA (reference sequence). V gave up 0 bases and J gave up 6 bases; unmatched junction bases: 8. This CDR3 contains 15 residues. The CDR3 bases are TGCAGTGCTAGAGACCCTTGGACTAGTACCAATGAGCAGTTCTTC. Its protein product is CSARDPWTSTNEQFF.

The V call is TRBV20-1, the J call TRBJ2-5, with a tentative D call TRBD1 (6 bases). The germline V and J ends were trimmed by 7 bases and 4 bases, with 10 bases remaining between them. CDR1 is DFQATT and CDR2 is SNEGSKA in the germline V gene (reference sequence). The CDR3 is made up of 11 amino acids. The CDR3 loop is CSVSDRETQYF. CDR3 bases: TGCAGTGTCTCGGACAGAGAGACCCAGTACTTC.

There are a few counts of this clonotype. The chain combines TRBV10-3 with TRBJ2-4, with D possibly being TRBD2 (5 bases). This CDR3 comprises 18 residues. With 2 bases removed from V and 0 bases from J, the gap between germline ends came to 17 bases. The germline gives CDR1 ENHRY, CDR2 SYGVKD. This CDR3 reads CAISEGPGLSLAKNIQYF. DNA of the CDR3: TGTGCCATCAGTGAGGGCCCTGGACTGTCTCTAGCCAAAAACATTCAGTACTTC.

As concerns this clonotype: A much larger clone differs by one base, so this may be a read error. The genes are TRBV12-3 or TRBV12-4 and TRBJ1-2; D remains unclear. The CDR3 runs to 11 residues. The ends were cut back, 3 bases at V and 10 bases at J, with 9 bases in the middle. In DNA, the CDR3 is TGTGCCAGCAGTTTCGGGATTGACTACACCTTC. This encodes CASSFGIDYTF.

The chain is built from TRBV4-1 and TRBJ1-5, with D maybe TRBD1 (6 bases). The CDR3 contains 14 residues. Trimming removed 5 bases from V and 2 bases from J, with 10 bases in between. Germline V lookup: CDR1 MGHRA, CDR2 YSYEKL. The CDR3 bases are TGCGCCAGCAGCTCAGGGGTCGGCAATCAGCCCCAGCATTTT. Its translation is CASSSGVGNQPQHF.

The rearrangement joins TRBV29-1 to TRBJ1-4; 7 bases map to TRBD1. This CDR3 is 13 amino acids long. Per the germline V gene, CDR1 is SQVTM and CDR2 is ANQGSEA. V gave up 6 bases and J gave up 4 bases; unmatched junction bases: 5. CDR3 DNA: TGCAGCGTGTCCGGGACAGATAATGAAAAACTGTTTTTT. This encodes CSVSGTDNEKLFF.